A selection of T cell receptor beta chains follows, all from one sample in a study of blood T cells in healthy people across ages. TCRdb independently ran MiXCR on the 5' RACE reads; one entry per CDR3 protein. The data hold about 1.8 million distinct CDR3 sequences, with around 50% observed a single time. Sequenced input: blood. The receptors were sampled from a woman aged 40-49 years in good health. Each CDR3 is given with its conserved first and last residue. Fields, in order: V gene, clone size, J gene, D gene, CDR3 DNA, CDR3 protein. A D gene is named only where the DNA matches it firmly. Not every row has a clone size; where given, it reads once, few, many or a size class.

v_call: TRBV4-3; clone_size: -; j_call: TRBJ2-1; d_call: TRBD1; cdr3_nt: TGCGCCAGCAGCCACGGACAGGGGAACGCCTACAATGAGCAGTTCTTC; cdr3_aa: CASSHGQGNAYNEQFF
v_call: TRBV2; clone_size: few; j_call: TRBJ2-1; d_call: TRBD2; cdr3_nt: TGTGCCAGCCAAGGACTAGCGGGGGGTCGGGGTGAGCAGTTCTTC; cdr3_aa: CASQGLAGGRGEQFF
v_call: TRBV9; clone_size: -; j_call: TRBJ2-4; d_call: -; cdr3_nt: TGTGCCAGCAGCCCCAAACAGGGAATGGATCTGTACTTC; cdr3_aa: CASSPKQGMDLYF
v_call: TRBV20-1; clone_size: few; j_call: TRBJ2-1; d_call: -; cdr3_nt: TGCAGTGCTAGAGATGCCATGCGGTCGAGCTCCTACAATGAGCAGTTCTTC; cdr3_aa: CSARDAMRSSSYNEQFF
v_call: TRBV7-2; clone_size: -; j_call: TRBJ2-3; d_call: TRBD2; cdr3_nt: TGTGCCAGCAGCTTAGCCTTGACTAGCACAAGCACAGATACGCAGTATTTT; cdr3_aa: CASSLALTSTSTDTQYF
v_call: TRBV6-1; clone_size: -; j_call: TRBJ1-1; d_call: -; cdr3_nt: TGTGCCAGCACCTACGGGGTACCGGACACTGAAGCTTTCTTT; cdr3_aa: CASTYGVPDTEAFF
v_call: TRBV10-3; clone_size: -; j_call: TRBJ2-1; d_call: TRBD2; cdr3_nt: TGTGCCATCATGGGGGGGACCTACAATGAGCAGTTCTTC; cdr3_aa: CAIMGGTYNEQFF
v_call: TRBV29-1; clone_size: -; j_call: TRBJ2-5; d_call: -; cdr3_nt: TGCAGCGTTGAATATTTTGGGGAGACCCAGTACTTC; cdr3_aa: CSVEYFGETQYF
v_call: TRBV5-1; clone_size: -; j_call: TRBJ1-1; d_call: -; cdr3_nt: TGCGCCAGCAGCTCCCTCGGAGATATTGAAGCTTTCTTT; cdr3_aa: CASSSLGDIEAFF
v_call: TRBV12-3/TRBV12-4; clone_size: -; j_call: TRBJ2-6; d_call: -; cdr3_nt: TGTGCCAGCAGGGACACGGGACCGCCTAGTCGCAACGTCCTGACTTTC; cdr3_aa: CASRDTGPPSRNVLTF
v_call: TRBV12-3/TRBV12-4; clone_size: -; j_call: TRBJ1-1; d_call: TRBD1; cdr3_nt: TGTGCCAGCAGTACACAGGGGGACACTGAAGCTTTCTTT; cdr3_aa: CASSTQGDTEAFF
v_call: TRBV6-5; clone_size: few; j_call: TRBJ1-2; d_call: -; cdr3_nt: TGTGCCAGCAGCGAGAGGGGGGGGGCATGGTATGGCTACACCTTC; cdr3_aa: CASSERGGAWYGYTF
v_call: TRBV2; clone_size: -; j_call: TRBJ2-3; d_call: -; cdr3_nt: TGTGCCAGCAGTGGACGGTCTGGCACAGATACGCAGTATTTT; cdr3_aa: CASSGRSGTDTQYF
v_call: TRBV4-1; clone_size: few; j_call: TRBJ2-1; d_call: TRBD2; cdr3_nt: TGCGCCAGCAGCCCCACATTGAGAATAGGGCTAGCGGGGCCCTCCAATGAGCAGTTCTTC; cdr3_aa: CASSPTLRIGLAGPSNEQFF
v_call: TRBV29-1; clone_size: -; j_call: TRBJ1-2; d_call: -; cdr3_nt: TGCAGCGCCGTAACAGGGATCTATGGCTACACCTTC; cdr3_aa: CSAVTGIYGYTF
v_call: TRBV4-2; clone_size: few; j_call: TRBJ1-2; d_call: -; cdr3_nt: TGTGCCAGCAGCCAAGAGCCTCAGGTGTCCGGCTACACCTTC; cdr3_aa: CASSQEPQVSGYTF
v_call: TRBV7-2; clone_size: -; j_call: TRBJ1-2; d_call: TRBD1; cdr3_nt: TGTGCCAGCAGCTCCCGGGACAGCTACTATGGCTACACCTTC; cdr3_aa: CASSSRDSYYGYTF
v_call: TRBV20-1; clone_size: few; j_call: TRBJ2-3; d_call: TRBD1; cdr3_nt: TGCAGTGCTAGAAGACAGGGGACAGATACGCAGTATTTT; cdr3_aa: CSARRQGTDTQYF
v_call: TRBV7-2; clone_size: few; j_call: TRBJ2-5; d_call: TRBD2; cdr3_nt: TGTGCCAGCAGCTTTTTGACTAGCGGGGGACACGGGTGGGAGACCCAGTACTTC; cdr3_aa: CASSFLTSGGHGWETQYF
v_call: TRBV20-1; clone_size: -; j_call: TRBJ2-5; d_call: TRBD2; cdr3_nt: TGCAGTGCTCCAAGGACTAGGACCCAAGAGACCCAGTACTTC; cdr3_aa: CSAPRTRTQETQYF
v_call: TRBV20-1; clone_size: -; j_call: TRBJ2-5; d_call: -; cdr3_nt: TGCAGTGCTAGTCCTCGGGGGATTCGGCGAGAGACCCAGTACTTC; cdr3_aa: CSASPRGIRRETQYF
v_call: TRBV28; clone_size: many; j_call: TRBJ2-7; d_call: -; cdr3_nt: TGTGCCAGCAGTGTGGATCTCTCGTACGAGCAGTACTTC; cdr3_aa: CASSVDLSYEQYF
v_call: TRBV7-8; clone_size: once; j_call: TRBJ2-7; d_call: -; cdr3_nt: TGTGCCAGCAGCCCCCGCCCAGGAGGCCTCTACGAGCAGTACTTC; cdr3_aa: CASSPRPGGLYEQYF
v_call: TRBV12-3/TRBV12-4; clone_size: -; j_call: TRBJ1-1; d_call: -; cdr3_nt: TGTGCCAGCAGTTTATACAGGAACACTGAAGCTTTCTTT; cdr3_aa: CASSLYRNTEAFF
v_call: TRBV12-3/TRBV12-4; clone_size: -; j_call: TRBJ2-1; d_call: TRBD2; cdr3_nt: TGTGCCAGCAGTTTAGCGCTGGCTAGCGGGGGGGAGGTTGAGCAGTTCTTC; cdr3_aa: CASSLALASGGEVEQFF
v_call: TRBV7-2; clone_size: few; j_call: TRBJ2-7; d_call: TRBD1; cdr3_nt: TGTGCCAGCAGCTTGGACAGGGGGGAATACGAGCAGTACTTC; cdr3_aa: CASSLDRGEYEQYF
v_call: TRBV10-2; clone_size: many; j_call: TRBJ1-2; d_call: -; cdr3_nt: TGCGCCAGCAGTGATTATGACGGCTATGGCTACACCTTC; cdr3_aa: CASSDYDGYGYTF
v_call: TRBV6-1; clone_size: -; j_call: TRBJ1-2; d_call: TRBD1; cdr3_nt: TGTGCCAGCAGTGAATACACCGGGACAGGGCCCCTCTACACCTTC; cdr3_aa: CASSEYTGTGPLYTF
v_call: TRBV7-3; clone_size: -; j_call: TRBJ2-1; d_call: -; cdr3_nt: TGTGCCAGCAGCCGTAACGTCGGGCAGGGGTCCAGTGAGCAGTTCTTC; cdr3_aa: CASSRNVGQGSSEQFF
v_call: TRBV11-2; clone_size: -; j_call: TRBJ2-3; d_call: -; cdr3_nt: TGTGCCAACAGCTTAGAGGCACTAGGCACAGATACGCAGTATTTT; cdr3_aa: CANSLEALGTDTQYF
v_call: TRBV6-1; clone_size: -; j_call: TRBJ2-7; d_call: TRBD1; cdr3_nt: TGTGCCAGCAATTGGGAGCCGGGACAGGGCTCTGGGGAGCAGTACTTC; cdr3_aa: CASNWEPGQGSGEQYF
v_call: TRBV7-9; clone_size: -; j_call: TRBJ2-1; d_call: TRBD2; cdr3_nt: TGTGCCAGCAGCTTAGTTGGACTAGCGATTGGCAATGAGCAGTTCTTC; cdr3_aa: CASSLVGLAIGNEQFF
v_call: TRBV20-1; clone_size: -; j_call: TRBJ1-4; d_call: -; cdr3_nt: TGCAGCGTTAAGGACGGAACAACTAATGAAAAACTGTTTTTT; cdr3_aa: CSVKDGTTNEKLFF
v_call: TRBV25-1; clone_size: -; j_call: TRBJ2-7; d_call: -; cdr3_nt: TGTGCCAGCAGTGAATATGCGGGGACAGACTACGAGCAGTACTTC; cdr3_aa: CASSEYAGTDYEQYF
v_call: TRBV6-1; clone_size: -; j_call: TRBJ2-7; d_call: TRBD1; cdr3_nt: TGTGCCAGCAGTGAAGGGACAGGGGGCTTAGTCGAGCAGTACTTC; cdr3_aa: CASSEGTGGLVEQYF
v_call: TRBV6-5; clone_size: -; j_call: TRBJ2-7; d_call: -; cdr3_nt: TGTGCCAGCAGTTACCTCCGGATAGATACACTTTCTTCCTACGAGCAGTACTTC; cdr3_aa: CASSYLRIDTLSSYEQYF
v_call: TRBV20-1; clone_size: -; j_call: TRBJ2-1; d_call: -; cdr3_nt: TGCAGTGCTAGCCCCGGAGTCTACAATGAGCAGTTCTTC; cdr3_aa: CSASPGVYNEQFF
v_call: TRBV19; clone_size: -; j_call: TRBJ1-1; d_call: -; cdr3_nt: TGTGCCAGTAGTATGGGACGGGTGAACACTGAAGCTTTCTTT; cdr3_aa: CASSMGRVNTEAFF
v_call: TRBV20-1; clone_size: -; j_call: TRBJ1-6; d_call: -; cdr3_nt: TGCAGTGCCATACCTACAGGGTTCGGATCACCCCTCCACTTT; cdr3_aa: CSAIPTGFGSPLHF
v_call: TRBV9; clone_size: -; j_call: TRBJ2-3; d_call: -; cdr3_nt: TGTGCCAGCAGCGCGACTGGGGGAGCAGATACGCAGTATTTT; cdr3_aa: CASSATGGADTQYF
v_call: TRBV20-1; clone_size: -; j_call: TRBJ1-6; d_call: -; cdr3_nt: TGCAGTGCTATAGGGCTCGATAATTCACCCCTCCACTTT; cdr3_aa: CSAIGLDNSPLHF
v_call: TRBV20-1; clone_size: -; j_call: TRBJ1-2; d_call: TRBD1; cdr3_nt: TGCAGTGCTTCGACAGGGCGTAACTATGGCTACACCTTC; cdr3_aa: CSASTGRNYGYTF
v_call: TRBV5-1; clone_size: -; j_call: TRBJ2-7; d_call: -; cdr3_nt: TGCGCCAGCAGCTTGGCCATCCGGTCGAGGGGAACCTACGAGCAGTACTTC; cdr3_aa: CASSLAIRSRGTYEQYF